Listed here are 16 T cell receptor beta chains from one sample, sequenced in a study of OX40 agonist ivuxolimab in advanced cancers. Profiling relied on immunoSEQ multiplex PCR, and the TCRdb table lists in-frame clones only, not all of them. The sample holds fewer than 70,000 clones, approximately 82% seen once. This sample comprised CD4+ or CD8+ T cells sorted from blood, obtained in a trial of the OX40 agonist ivuxolimab. These receptors were obtained from an adult with an advanced solid tumor such as melanoma, head and neck, liver or kidney cancer.

This chain uses TRBV11-2 with TRBJ1-2, with D perhaps matching TRBD1 (6 bases). This CDR3 contains 14 residues. CDR1 and CDR2 (germline): SGHAT, FQNNGV. V lost 6 bases and J 4 bases, leaving 15 bases between the germline ends. This CDR3 is CASRKGGRSYGYTF. CDR3 bases: TGTGCCAGCAGAAAGGGGGGCAGGAGCTATGGCTACACCTTC.

This sequence joins TRBV6-5 and TRBJ1-4; D remains ambiguous. The CDR3 consists of 13 residues. V lost 2 bases and J lost 12, with 13 bases in between. CDR1 and CDR2 (germline): MNHEY, SVGAGI. The CDR3 DNA follows: TGTGCCAGCAGTTACCGAGGATTGGATCAACTGTTTTTT. It yields the protein CASSYRGLDQLFF.

The chain carries TRBV30 and TRBJ2-5, with 10 bases matching TRBD2. Germline values: CDR1 GTSNPN, CDR2 SVGIG (reference sequence). The V gene end was trimmed by 1 base and the J gene end by 4 bases; junction bases not matched to a gene: 6. The CDR3 length is 15 residues. CDR3 residues: CAWSAKLAGLETQYF. The CDR3 nucleotides are TGTGCCTGGAGTGCTAAACTAGCGGGGCTAGAGACCCAGTACTTC.

The CDR3 region has the DNA TGCGCCAGCAGCATGACAGGGGGCGAAGTTACGGACACCATATATTTT. Encoded protein: CASSMTGGEVTDTIYF. The rearrangement links TRBV4-3 to TRBJ1-3, with 10 bases matching TRBD1. The CDR3 has 16 amino acids. Germline V gene data show CDR1 as LGHNA and CDR2 as YSLEER. The V segment lost 5 bases and the J segment 8 bases; nucleotides outside the gene matches: 12.

CDR3 loop: CASSPTGGPQPQHF. CDR3 bases: TGTGCCAGCAGTCCGACTGGGGGGCCGCAGCCCCAGCATTTT. The V and J genes are TRBV6-5 and TRBJ1-5, with D possibly being TRBD1 (6 bases). CDR1 MNHEY and CDR2 SVGAGI come from the germline V gene. V was shortened by 5 bases and J by 7 bases, with 15 bases between the two germline ends. The CDR3 loop spans 14 amino acids.

The V gene is TRBV6-1, the J gene TRBJ2-2; no reliable D call. This CDR3 contains 14 residues. V was clipped by 5 bases and J by 5 bases, with 12 bases between them. Germline V gene data show CDR1 as MNHNS and CDR2 as SASEGT. CDR3 coding DNA: TGTGCCAGCAGTCCCGCTACAGCGACCGGGGAGCTGTTTTTT. Translation: CASSPATATGELFF.

The chain joins TRBV7-9 to TRBJ2-7; D gene uncertain. V lost 5 bases, J lost 4 bases, and 6 bases lay in between. Looked up from germline, CDR1 is SEHNR and CDR2 is FQNEAQ (reference sequence). The CDR3 length is 11 residues. The CDR3 DNA follows: TGTGCCAGCAGCCCACGATACGAGCAGTACTTC. It yields the protein CASSPRYEQYF.

J is TRBJ2-3 and V is TRBV13; maybe TRBD2 (5 bases). With 4 bases removed from V and 9 bases from J, the gap between germline ends came to 11 bases. This CDR3 comprises 12 residues. From germline, CDR1 is PRHDT and CDR2 FYEKMQ (reference sequence). The CDR3 nucleotides are TGTGCCAGCAGCTCACTAGGTAGAACGCAGTATTTT. Amino acids: CASSSLGRTQYF.

The V and J genes are TRBV28 and TRBJ2-7, with TRBD1 as a possible D gene (6 bases). V lost 5 bases to trimming and J lost 4 bases, with 15 bases between them. Germline CDR1 and CDR2: MDHEN and SYDVKM. The CDR3 has 14 residues. The CDR3 region has the DNA TGTGCCAGCAGTGACCATGACAGGTGGTACGAGCAGTACTTC. Translation gives CASSDHDRWYEQYF.

This chain links TRBV28 with TRBJ2-3; a possible D gene is TRBD1 (6 bases). This CDR3 has 17 residues. Germline CDR1 reads MDHEN; CDR2 reads SYDVKM. Trimming pared 5 bases from V and 3 bases from J, leaving 21 bases between. CDR3 region: CASSPRPGQPRTDTQYF. CDR3 sequence (DNA): TGTGCCAGCAGTCCTCGGCCGGGACAACCAAGAACAGATACGCAGTATTTT. The full variable domain, in which reference TRBV28 and TRBJ2-3 provide the parts outside the CDR3, is DVKVTQSSRYLVKRTGEKVFLECVQDMDHENMFWYRQDPGLGLRLIYFSYDVKMKEKGDIPEGYSVSREKKERFSLILESASTNQTSMYLCASSPRPGQPRTDTQYFGPGTRLTVL.

This clone was observed once. The junction departs from germline at one end; a sequencing error may be responsible. The CDR3 DNA reads as TGTGCTAGCACCCCGACAGGGAACACCGGGGAGCTGTTTTTT. Translation gives CASTPTGNTGELFF. The chain uses TRBV7-7 and TRBJ2-2; maybe TRBD1 (6 bases). There are 14 residues in the CDR3. The V gene's germline CDR1 is SSHAT and CDR2 FNYEAQ (reference sequence).

The V gene is TRBV28, the J gene TRBJ2-7; D remains ambiguous. Deletions cut 4 bases from V and 6 bases from J, with 7 bases between. Germline values: CDR1 MDHEN, CDR2 SYDVKM. There are 11 residues in the CDR3. The CDR3 DNA sequence: TGTGCCAGCAGTTCGACCCGCGAGCAGTACTTC. Its protein product is CASSSTREQYF.

The rearrangement links TRBV6-5 to TRBJ1-3; D call uncertain. Trimming shortened V by 5 bases and J by 6 bases, and 8 bases separated the two germline ends. The CDR3 sequence is 12 residues long. Germline lookup yields CDR1 MNHEY and CDR2 SVGAGI. In DNA form, the CDR3 reads TGTGCCAGCAGTGCAGGTTCAAACACCATATATTTT. Its protein is CASSAGSNTIYF.

The chain has TRBV5-6 and TRBJ1-2; D is unresolved. The CDR3 runs 12 residues. The V end was cut by 2 bases, the J end by 8 bases, with 10 bases between. Looked up from germline, CDR1 is SGHDT and CDR2 is YYEEEE. Here the CDR3 DNA reads TGTGCCAGCAGCTTCGGGTCTTGGGGCTACACCTTC. It codes for CASSFGSWGYTF.

This chain uses TRBV11-2 with TRBJ1-5, with D possibly TRBD1 on 5 matching bases. Germline V CDR1 and CDR2: SGHAT, FQNNGV. The length of the CDR3 is 13 residues. V dropped 6 bases and J dropped 5 bases, with 11 bases sitting between them. CDR3 sequence: CASSGDGYQPQHF. The CDR3 DNA reads TGTGCCAGCAGTGGGGACGGGTATCAGCCCCAGCATTTT.

The chain links TRBV7-2 to TRBJ2-7, with D unclear. Germline V gene sequence: CDR1 SGHTA, CDR2 FQGNSA. The ends were cut back, 1 base at V and 3 bases at J, with 13 bases in the middle. CDR3 length: 15 amino acids. The DNA of the CDR3 is TGTGCCAGCAGCTTAGATTTAGACACCATCTACGAGCAGTACTTC. Translation gives CASSLDLDTIYEQYF.